What follows are 27 T cell receptor beta chains derived from one specimen sequenced in a study of blood T cell repertoires in COVID-19. Method: immunoSEQ multiplex PCR; TCRdb's copy keeps in-frame clones and lacks some. The profile shows 97,000 or so clones, over 70% of them singletons. The sample was peripheral blood. These receptor sequences come from a man in his 60s with acute or convalescent COVID-19.

This clone came up once. V and J are TRBV11-2 and TRBJ2-3; D may be TRBD1 (5 bases). Germline V gene data show CDR1 as SGHAT and CDR2 as FQNNGV. This CDR3 has 13 residues. The V gene lost 0 bases and the J gene lost 5 bases, with 6 bases spanning the gap. The CDR3 spells CASSLDQGDTQYF. The DNA for the CDR3 is TGTGCCAGCAGCTTAGACCAGGGAGATACGCAGTATTTT. The entire variable domain, with the rest obtained from reference TRBV11-2 and TRBJ2-3, is as follows: EAGVAQSPRYKIIEKRQSVAFWCNPISGHATLYWYQQILGQGPKLLIQFQNNGVVDDSQLPKDRFSAERLKGVDSTLKIQPAKLEDSAVYLCASSLDQGDTQYFGPGTRLTVL.

The chain carries TRBV18 and TRBJ2-4; TRBD1 aligns across 8 bases. With V trimmed by 3 bases and J by 0 bases, 7 bases remained unmatched. The germline CDR1 and CDR2 sequences are KGHSH and LQKENI. The CDR3 spans 17 residues. The CDR3 DNA follows: TGTGCCAGCTCACCCCTGGACAGGGTAGGAGCCAAAAACATTCAGTACTTC. Translation gives CASSPLDRVGAKNIQYF.

The CDR3 here is CASQIQRETQYF. The DNA of the CDR3 is TGTGCCAGCCAGATCCAACGCGAGACCCAGTACTTC. The V gene is TRBV2, the J gene TRBJ2-5; D remains ambiguous. This CDR3 contains 12 residues. The germline V gene encodes CDR1 SNHLY and CDR2 FYNNEI. V was clipped by 8 bases and J by 5 bases, with 12 bases between them. Drawing the rest from reference TRBV2 and TRBJ2-5, the complete variable domain is EPEVTQTPSHQVTQMGQEVILRCVPISNHLYFYWYRQILGQKVEFLVSFYNNEISEKSEIFDDQFSVERPDGSNFTLKIRSTKLEDSAMYFCASQIQRETQYFGPGTRLLVL.

This chain links TRBV7-9 with TRBJ1-1; D is uncertain. The ends were cut back, 3 bases at V and 4 bases at J, with 15 bases in the middle. The CDR3 totals 15 residues. Looked up from germline, CDR1 is SEHNR and CDR2 is FQNEAQ (reference sequence). The CDR3 here is CASSFRYGRSTEAFF. The CDR3 nucleotides are TGTGCCAGCAGCTTTCGGTACGGCAGGTCCACTGAAGCTTTCTTT.

CDR3 amino acids: CASSYLAGVNTGELFF. CDR3 nucleotides: TGCGCCAGCAGCTACCTAGCGGGGGTGAACACCGGGGAGCTGTTTTTT. The gene calls are TRBV5-1 and TRBJ2-2, with 10 bases that match TRBD2. Unmatched junction bases numbered 3, after V lost 3 bases and J lost 1 base. Per the germline V gene, CDR1 is SGHRS and CDR2 is YFSETQ. The CDR3 extends over 16 amino acids. Full variable domain (remainder filled in from reference TRBV5-1 and TRBJ2-2): KAGVTQTPRYLIKTRGQQVTLSCSPISGHRSVSWYQQTPGQGLQFLFEYFSETQRNKGNFPGRFSGRQFSNSRSEMNVSTLELGDSALYLCASSYLAGVNTGELFFGEGSRLTVL.

The CDR3 coding sequence is TGTGCCAGCAGTCCGCGGGGGGGCGGCGGTGAAAAACTGTTTTTT. It is translated as CASSPRGGGGEKLFF. V gene TRBV7-9 combines with J gene TRBJ1-4; a weak D match, TRBD1 (6 bases). Trimming took 6 bases from V and 7 from J, leaving 18 bases between them. Germline V gene data show CDR1 as SEHNR and CDR2 as FQNEAQ (reference sequence). The CDR3 covers 15 residues.

CDR3 nucleotides: TGCAGCGTTCAGGGGGTAAAGTCCTACGAGCAGTACTTC. Encoded protein: CSVQGVKSYEQYF. J is TRBJ2-7 and V is TRBV29-1; 7 bases map to TRBD1. The CDR3 is made up of 13 amino acids. Trimming cost V 5 bases and J 1 base; bases outside gene matches: 5. Germline V CDR1 and CDR2: SQVTM, ANQGSEA.

The chain uses TRBV5-4 and TRBJ2-1; TRBD2 matches 9 bases. The CDR3 has 15 residues. The V gene's germline CDR1 is SGHNT and CDR2 YYREEE (reference sequence). Losses at the gene ends were 5 bases for V and 8 bases for J; bases not matched to a gene: 11. The CDR3 is CASSAGTSPPYEQFF. CDR3 DNA sequence: TGTGCCAGCAGTGCCGGGACTAGCCCCCCCTATGAGCAGTTCTTC.

The chain employs TRBV5-6 and TRBJ2-7, with 7 positions matching TRBD2. The length of the CDR3 is 15 residues. Per germline, CDR1 SGHDT and CDR2 YYEEEE. Trimming cost V 2 bases and J 3 bases; bases outside gene matches: 8. The CDR3 is CASSFRGVPYYEQYV. In DNA form, the CDR3 reads TGTGCCAGCAGCTTTCGGGGGGTCCCCTACTACGAGCAGTACGTC.

The V and J genes are TRBV7-9 and TRBJ2-1, with D possibly TRBD2 on 6 matching bases. V lost 0 bases to trimming and J lost 8 bases, with 20 bases between them. Germline lookup yields CDR1 SEHNR and CDR2 FQNEAQ (reference sequence). CDR3 length: 17 residues. In nucleotides, the CDR3 is TGTGCCAGCAGCTTAGCGGCTAGCGATCCTGGGGCGGATGAGCAGTTCTTC. Its protein is CASSLAASDPGADEQFF.

The V and J genes are TRBV2 and TRBJ1-1, with 8 bases lining up with TRBD1. Germline V gene data show CDR1 as SNHLY and CDR2 as FYNNEI. Trimming took 8 bases from V and 4 from J; bases not matched to a gene: 6. CDR3 size: 13 residues. CDR3 region: CASGGQGLTEAFF. The CDR3 coding sequence is TGTGCCAGCGGTGGACAGGGCCTCACTGAAGCTTTCTTT.

V gene TRBV19 combines with J gene TRBJ2-1; possible D gene TRBD2, 5 bases. Trimming left V 6 bases short and J 8 bases short, with 20 bases between. Looked up from germline, CDR1 is LNHDA and CDR2 is SQIVND (reference sequence). The CDR3 is 15 residues long. In nucleotides, the CDR3 is TGTGCCAGTAGCCAAGGTCGGACTGTAGGCTATGAGCAGTTCTTC. This translates into CASSQGRTVGYEQFF.

The chain has TRBV11-2 and TRBJ1-1; 7 bases map to TRBD1. This CDR3 comprises 13 residues. Germline assignment: CDR1 SGHAT and CDR2 FQNNGV. V was pared by 3 bases and J by 6 bases, with 4 bases of the junction left unmatched. The CDR3 nucleotides read TGTGCCAGCAGCTTCGACAGGGCTTCTGAAGCTTTCTTT. Its protein product is CASSFDRASEAFF.

By sample share, this clone is medium-sized. The V and J genes are TRBV5-1 and TRBJ1-2, with D possibly being TRBD1 (6 bases). The CDR3 covers 13 residues. Germline-derived CDR1 and CDR2 are SGHRS and YFSETQ. V was cut by 0 bases and J by 4 bases, with 7 bases left in between. The DNA of the CDR3 is TGCGCCAGCAGCTTGGGACAGGTCTATGGCTACACCTTC. Encoded protein: CASSLGQVYGYTF.

In regard to this clone: Other DNA sequences of this sample code for an identical CDR3. The chain combines TRBV6-5 with TRBJ1-1; D is uncertain. CDR3 length equals 14 residues. Between the trimmed V and J ends, which lost 2 bases and 0 bases, there was a span of 7 bases. The V gene's germline CDR1 is MNHEY and CDR2 SVGAGI. The CDR3 protein is CASSYGQVNTEAFF. In nucleotides, the CDR3 is TGTGCCAGCAGTTACGGGCAGGTGAACACTGAAGCTTTCTTT.

In its sample, this clone was seen many times. This sequence joins TRBV27 and TRBJ2-1, with 10 bases identical to TRBD1. CDR1 is MNHEY and CDR2 is SMNVEV in the germline V gene (reference sequence). This CDR3 comprises 14 residues. V lost 3 bases and J lost 5; bases outside the gene matches: 1. CDR3 bases: TGTGCCAGCAGTTTGGGACAGGGGAACAATGAGCAGTTCTTC. Protein sequence: CASSLGQGNNEQFF.

The chain couples TRBV29-1 to TRBJ2-3, with 11 bases that match TRBD2. Germline trimming cut 2 bases from V and 3 bases from J; bases unmatched to any gene: 4. The length of the CDR3 is 15 residues. Germline V CDR1 and CDR2: SQVTM, ANQGSEA. The CDR3 DNA reads as TGCAGCGTTGAAATTAGCGGGGGGGCAACAGATACGCAGTATTTT. Residues: CSVEISGGATDTQYF.

CDR3 nucleotides: TGTGCCACCAAGGGGCCAATCGCTGTGGATACGCAGTATTTT. Amino acid sequence: CATKGPIAVDTQYF. V usage is TRBV10-3 and J usage is TRBJ2-3; D perhaps matches TRBD1 (5 bases). V lost 10 bases and J lost 6, with 20 bases in between. CDR1 is ENHRY and CDR2 is SYGVKD in the germline V gene. The CDR3 is 14 residues long.

This chain links TRBV6-5 with TRBJ2-3, with D maybe TRBD1 (6 bases). Trimming removed 6 bases from V and 4 bases from J, with 14 bases in between. CDR3 length equals 14 residues. CDR1 is MNHEY and CDR2 is SVGAGI in the germline V gene. The CDR3: CASRRPTGADTQYF. DNA of the CDR3: TGTGCCAGCAGGCGCCCGACAGGCGCAGATACGCAGTATTTT.

The rearrangement links TRBV5-1 to TRBJ1-1; tentatively, D is TRBD1 (5 bases). Germline values: CDR1 SGHRS, CDR2 YFSETQ. The V end was cut by 0 bases, the J end by 6 bases, with 12 bases between. The CDR3 totals 14 residues. Here the CDR3 reads CASSLAPPGPEAFF. CDR3 coding DNA: TGCGCCAGCAGCTTGGCCCCGCCAGGGCCTGAAGCTTTCTTT.

The rearrangement links TRBV6-5 to TRBJ2-7, with 8 bases matching TRBD1. The CDR3 has 15 amino acids. Unmatched junction bases numbered 6, after V lost 2 bases and J lost 3 bases. Germline loops: CDR1 MNHEY, CDR2 SVGAGI. The CDR3 reads CASSYVGDRGYEQYF. The CDR3 DNA reads as TGTGCCAGCAGTTACGTCGGAGACAGGGGCTACGAGCAGTACTTC.

This rearrangement joins TRBV2 to TRBJ1-5, with 9 nucleotides matching TRBD1. CDR3 length: 14 amino acids. Germline V lookup: CDR1 SNHLY, CDR2 FYNNEI. The ends lost 4 bases at V and 7 bases at J; junction bases unmatched: 5. The CDR3 loop reads CASSGTGAEQPQHF. CDR3 nucleotide sequence: TGTGCCAGCAGTGGGACAGGGGCGGAACAGCCCCAGCATTTT. The entire variable domain, with the rest obtained from reference TRBV2 and TRBJ1-5, is as follows: EPEVTQTPSHQVTQMGQEVILRCVPISNHLYFYWYRQILGQKVEFLVSFYNNEISEKSEIFDDQFSVERPDGSNFTLKIRSTKLEDSAMYFCASSGTGAEQPQHFGDGTRLSIL.

The chain uses TRBV19 and TRBJ1-6; a possible D gene is TRBD1 (6 bases). This CDR3 spans 15 amino acids. Trimming pared 3 bases from V and 5 bases from J, leaving 11 bases between. Germline CDR1 is LNHDA and CDR2 is SQIVND (reference sequence). Written as DNA, the CDR3 is TGTGCCAGTAGTATTTCTACAGGGCATAATTCACCCCTCCACTTT. This sequence encodes CASSISTGHNSPLHF.

The gene calls are TRBV15 and TRBJ2-3; TRBD2 agrees at 11 bases. In germline, CDR1 is LNHNV, CDR2 YYDKDF (reference sequence). The CDR3 extends over 15 amino acids. The trim removed 1 base at V and 6 bases at J, leaving 3 bases unmatched. The CDR3 DNA reads as TGTGCCACCAGCAGAGGGCTAGCGGGAGGTGATACGCAGTATTTT. Protein product: CATSRGLAGGDTQYF. Full variable domain (outside the CDR3, taken from reference TRBV15 and TRBJ2-3): DAMVIQNPRYQVTQFGKPVTLSCSQTLNHNVMYWYQQKSSQAPKLLFHYYDKDFNNEADTPDNFQSRRPNTSFCFLDIRSPGLGDTAMYLCATSRGLAGGDTQYFGPGTRLTVL.

The V call is TRBV19, the J call TRBJ2-1; the D is unclear. The length of the CDR3 is 13 residues. The germline gives CDR1 LNHDA, CDR2 SQIVND (reference sequence). V gave up 2 bases and J gave up 3 bases, with 5 bases separating them. Written as DNA, the CDR3 is TGTGCCAGTAGTATAAACTTCTACAATGAGCAGTTCTTC. Its translation: CASSINFYNEQFF.

The V call is TRBV2, the J call TRBJ1-1; a weak D match, TRBD1 (5 bases). With 6 bases removed from V and 1 base from J, the gap between germline ends came to 12 bases. The CDR3 covers 14 residues. Germline-derived CDR1 and CDR2 are SNHLY and FYNNEI. Here the CDR3 DNA reads TGTGCCAGCAGCGGAACAGGCGGGAACACTGAAGCTTTCTTT. Amino acids: CASSGTGGNTEAFF.

The rearrangement links TRBV6-1 to TRBJ1-2; D not resolved. This CDR3 spans 13 amino acids. Germline-derived CDR1 and CDR2 are MNHNS and SASEGT. With 2 bases removed from V and 2 bases from J, the gap between germline ends came to 6 bases. CDR3 bases: TGTGCCAGCAGTGAATTCCTGAACTATGGCTACACCTTC. The encoded protein is CASSEFLNYGYTF.